These 24 T cell receptor beta chains were all obtained from the same sample, sequenced in a study of type 1 regulatory T cells (dated by TCRdb to the early 2020s). Reads for this sample came from an Illumina MiSeq. The public reads were quality trimmed at Q25 with fastp and then assembled into clones with MiXCR by TCRdb, keeping productive beta chains. When rows share a CDR3 protein, they turn into one entry using the most common DNA and genes. The sample table lists about 18,000 distinct CDR3 sequences, roughly 10% of them with a count of one. The ten largest clonotypes hold 2.5% to 3% of the sample. Source material: CD4+ T cells, either the whole sample or a sorted fraction (not recorded which). The receptors come from a human donor in good health.

This clonotype is judged medium-sized. The V call is TRBV7-9, the J call TRBJ2-1, with D possibly TRBD2 on 6 matching bases. CDR3 size: 16 residues. V was cut by 0 bases and J by 8 bases, with 17 bases left in between. CDR1 is SEHNR, CDR2 FQNEAQ, per germline (reference sequence). The DNA of the CDR3 is TGTGCCAGCAGCTTAGCCCGGGCTAGCGAGCCGGATGAGCAGTTCTTC. Its protein is CASSLARASEPDEQFF.

This clonotype was found many times. This chain uses TRBV5-1 with TRBJ2-5, with D perhaps assigned TRBD1 or TRBD2 (6 bases each). V lost 0 bases, J lost 4 bases, and 13 bases lay in between. CDR3 length: 15 residues. The V gene's germline CDR1 is SGHRS and CDR2 YFSETQ. The DNA of the CDR3 is TGCGCCAGCAGCTTGGTCGGTGGGGGGCGAGAGACCCAGTACTTC. Amino acid sequence: CASSLVGGGRETQYF.

This clonotype was recorded many times. The chain is built from TRBV7-2 and TRBJ2-7, with 9 bases lining up with TRBD2. V lost 4 bases, J lost 1 base, and 2 bases stayed unmatched. The CDR3 has 14 amino acids. CDR1 is SGHTA, CDR2 FQGNSA, per germline. DNA for the CDR3: TGTGCCAGCAGCTCTACTAGCGGGTCCTACGAGCAGTACTTC. Its protein is CASSSTSGSYEQYF.

This clonotype has just a few counts. The chain joins TRBV12-5 to TRBJ2-1; D unresolved. CDR1 is LGHNT and CDR2 is FRNRAP in the germline V gene. The CDR3 is made up of 13 amino acids. Deletions cut 2 bases from V and 5 bases from J, with 7 bases between. The DNA for the CDR3 is TGTGCTAGTGGTTTGTCAGTGAACAATGAGCAGTTCTTC. Encoded protein: CASGLSVNNEQFF.

This clonotype was recorded at least ten times. The DNA for the CDR3 is TGTGCCAGCAGTCCCGAAAAGAAGACAGGGGGGGGGAGTCAGCCCCAGCATTTT. This encodes CASSPEKKTGGGSQPQHF. The rearrangement uses TRBV28 and TRBJ1-5; 9 positions match TRBD1. The CDR3 covers 18 residues. Germline V CDR1 and CDR2: MDHEN, SYDVKM. V shed 5 bases, J shed 6 bases, and the junction held 17 bases outside the gene matches.

This clonotype was picked up a small number of times. The chain combines TRBV12-3 or TRBV12-4 with TRBJ2-3; D might be TRBD1 (5 bases). Deletions cut 1 base from V and 1 base from J, with 6 bases between. The CDR3 length is 14 residues. The CDR3 region has the DNA TGTGCCAGCAGTTTAGTACAGGGCACAGATACGCAGTATTTT. Its translation: CASSLVQGTDTQYF.

This clonotype was counted only a few times. J is TRBJ2-7 and V is TRBV20-1; the match to TRBD2 covers 10 bases. CDR3 length: 13 amino acids. V dropped 0 bases and J dropped 7; count of bases not matched to a gene: 3. Per the germline V gene, CDR1 is DFQATT and CDR2 is SNEGSKA (reference sequence). The CDR3 reads CSARDLAGEEQYF. As DNA, the CDR3 is TGCAGTGCTAGAGACCTAGCGGGAGAAGAGCAGTACTTC.

This clonotype was detected ten times or more. V gene TRBV4-2 combines with J gene TRBJ1-1; D not certain. V dropped 1 base and J dropped 1 base, with 13 bases sitting between them. The CDR3 runs to 16 residues. The germline CDR1 and CDR2 sequences are LGHNA and YNFKEQ. The CDR3 DNA is TGTGCCAGCAGCCAAGGCGACCGATACTCGAACACTGAAGCTTTCTTT. This sequence encodes CASSQGDRYSNTEAFF.

This clonotype was seen more than once but under ten times. The chain recombines TRBV20-1 with TRBJ2-2; no reliable D call. Trimming took off 6 bases at V and 2 bases at J, with 13 bases between the two ends. The CDR3 has 14 residues. Germline lookup yields CDR1 DFQATT and CDR2 SNEGSKA (reference sequence). CDR3 sequence reads: CSAPLSPNTGELFF. In nucleotides, the CDR3 is TGCAGTGCCCCACTATCGCCTAACACCGGGGAGCTGTTTTTT.

This clonotype was observed a handful of times. V gene TRBV7-9 combines with J gene TRBJ1-2; no definite D call. Germline V gives CDR1 SEHNR, CDR2 FQNEAQ (reference sequence). Trimming stripped 5 bases from V and 7 bases from J, with 14 bases between. The length of the CDR3 is 13 residues. The CDR3 here is CASSQNDGGGYTF. The CDR3, as DNA: TGTGCCAGCAGCCAGAACGACGGAGGTGGCTACACCTTC.

About this clonotype: A read error may explain this, as a much larger clone is one base away. V and J are TRBV13 and TRBJ1-1, with TRBD1 matching over 8 bases. The CDR3 runs 18 residues. Per germline, CDR1 PRHDT and CDR2 FYEKMQ (reference sequence). DNA for the CDR3: TGTGCCAGCAGCCTACGGGTTATTAGACAGGGGATGAACACTGGAGCTTTCTTT. This encodes CASSLRVIRQGMNTGAFF.

For this clonotype: A junction end diverges from the germline sequence, so it may reflect a read error. The J gene is TRBJ2-5, the V gene TRBV7-8; TRBD1 might be the D (6 bases). CDR1 SGHVS and CDR2 FQNEAQ come from the germline V gene. There are 15 residues in the CDR3. As DNA, the CDR3 is TGTGCCGGCAGCTTCTTGGGACAACCAAAGGGGACCCAGTACTTC. Its translation: CAGSFLGQPKGTQYF.

Relative to its sample, this clonotype is medium-sized (0.01 to 0.1%). The rearrangement joins TRBV12-3 or TRBV12-4 to TRBJ1-2; 7 bases map to TRBD1. This CDR3 is 13 amino acids long. With V trimmed by 6 bases and J by 8 bases, 9 bases remained unmatched. In DNA, the CDR3 is TGTGCCAGCAGCCGGACAGGAGCGGGGGGCTACACCTTC. This gives the protein CASSRTGAGGYTF.

This clonotype was picked up many times. The rearrangement joins TRBV27 to TRBJ1-5; no reliable D call. The CDR3 has 14 residues. V gave up 2 bases and J gave up 4 bases, with 9 bases separating them. Germline CDR1 is MNHEY and CDR2 is SMNVEV (reference sequence). CDR3 region: CASSLKMRNQPQHF. The DNA for the CDR3 is TGTGCCAGCAGTTTAAAGATGAGGAATCAGCCCCAGCATTTT.

This clonotype was recorded a few times. CDR3: CASRNPSGTRQFF. The CDR3 DNA sequence: TGTGCCAGCAGGAATCCAAGCGGGACCCGGCAGTTCTTC. The chain has TRBV12-3 or TRBV12-4 and TRBJ2-1; 7 nucleotides align to TRBD2. The V segment lost 6 bases and the J segment 12 bases; nucleotides outside the gene matches: 11. The CDR3 is made up of 13 amino acids.

This clonotype occurred once. This sequence may be a read error, since a much larger clone differs from it by one base. The V call is TRBV11-3, the J call TRBJ2-1, with 8 bases aligning to TRBD1. The germline gives CDR1 SGHNT, CDR2 YENEEA. The CDR3 extends over 14 amino acids. CDR3 region: CVSSPMTGVTEQFF. The CDR3, as DNA: TGTGTCAGCAGCCCGATGACAGGGGTCACTGAGCAGTTCTTC.

The chain has TRBV7-9 and TRBJ2-3; D is ambiguous. Germline assignment: CDR1 SEHNR and CDR2 FQNEAQ (reference sequence). V was trimmed by 2 bases and J by 2 bases, leaving 8 bases between them. The CDR3 is 14 residues long. Here the CDR3 reads CASSLRAITDTQYF. The CDR3 DNA reads as TGTGCCAGCAGCTTAAGGGCAATCACAGATACGCAGTATTTT.

This clonotype was observed a handful of times. The chain links TRBV28 to TRBJ2-7, with TRBD2 matching 9 bases. Trimming cost V 5 bases and J 0 bases; bases outside gene matches: 5. The CDR3 spans 15 residues. Germline V gene sequence: CDR1 MDHEN, CDR2 SYDVKM. CDR3 in DNA: TGTGCCAGCAGTCCGAGCGGGAGGATCTCCTACGAGCAGTACTTC. It codes for CASSPSGRISYEQYF.

This clonotype is categorized as medium-sized. The chain combines TRBV10-3 with TRBJ2-2, with D hard to call. CDR1 is ENHRY, CDR2 SYGVKD, per germline. V lost 3 bases, J lost 3 bases, and 5 bases lay in between. The CDR3 contains 13 residues. The CDR3 loop reads CAISDTDTGELFF. In DNA, the CDR3 is TGTGCCATCAGTGATACAGACACCGGGGAGCTGTTTTTT.

This clonotype occurred a few times. This chain uses TRBV7-2 with TRBJ2-3, with D hard to call. Germline CDR1 SGHTA, CDR2 FQGNSA. Trimming shortened V by 1 base and J by 11 bases, and 22 bases separated the two germline ends. The CDR3 is made up of 16 amino acids. The CDR3 spells CASSLESVGSPGGQYF. The CDR3 DNA follows: TGTGCCAGCAGCTTAGAGTCAGTCGGGTCGCCCGGCGGGCAGTATTTT.

V gene TRBV5-1 combines with J gene TRBJ2-5, with D possibly being TRBD1 or TRBD2 (6 bases each). Per germline, CDR1 SGHRS and CDR2 YFSETQ. This CDR3 has 14 amino acids. V was pared by 4 bases and J by 4 bases, with 14 bases between. The CDR3 sequence: CASSPYGGRETQYF. Here the CDR3 DNA reads TGCGCCAGCAGCCCCTACGGGGGCAGAGAGACCCAGTACTTC.

This rearrangement joins TRBV3-1 to TRBJ2-1, with D unclear. The germline V gene has CDR1 LGHDT and CDR2 YNNKEL (reference sequence). Trimming cost V 2 bases and J 6 bases, with 8 bases left between them. The CDR3 is made up of 13 amino acids. DNA of the CDR3: TGTGCCAGCAGCCAACAATCAGGCAATGAGCAGTTCTTC. As protein: CASSQQSGNEQFF.

This clonotype was seen at least ten times. This chain links TRBV20-1 with TRBJ1-5, with D perhaps TRBD1 (5 bases). The V and J ends lost 7 bases and 0 bases respectively, with 10 bases between them. The CDR3 consists of 13 residues. Germline loops: CDR1 DFQATT, CDR2 SNEGSKA (reference sequence). DNA of the CDR3: TGCAGTGGGGGCGGGCATAGCAATCAGCCCCAGCATTTT. Its protein product is CSGGGHSNQPQHF.

The sample holds many counts of this clonotype. The chain has TRBV11-2 and TRBJ1-1; the D is unclear. Trimming pared 1 base from V and 11 bases from J, leaving 11 bases between. This CDR3 spans 12 amino acids. From germline, CDR1 is SGHAT and CDR2 FQNNGV. This CDR3 is CASSLALGTAFF. DNA for the CDR3: TGTGCCAGCAGCTTAGCGCTAGGTACGGCTTTCTTT.